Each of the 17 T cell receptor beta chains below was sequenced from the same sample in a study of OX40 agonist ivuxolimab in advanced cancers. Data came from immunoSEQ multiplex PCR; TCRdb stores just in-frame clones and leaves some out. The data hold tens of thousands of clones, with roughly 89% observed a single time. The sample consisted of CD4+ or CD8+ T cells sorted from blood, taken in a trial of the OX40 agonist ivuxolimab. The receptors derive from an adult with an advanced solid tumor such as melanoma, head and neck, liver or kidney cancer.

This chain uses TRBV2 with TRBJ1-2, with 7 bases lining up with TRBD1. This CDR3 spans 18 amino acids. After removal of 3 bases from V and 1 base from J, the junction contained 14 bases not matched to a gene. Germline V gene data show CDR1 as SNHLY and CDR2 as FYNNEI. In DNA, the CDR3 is TGTGCCAGCAGTGAGCCCGGTACAGGGGCCACTTATAACTATGGCTACACCTTC. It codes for CASSEPGTGATYNYGYTF. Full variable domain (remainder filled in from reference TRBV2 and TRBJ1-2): EPEVTQTPSHQVTQMGQEVILRCVPISNHLYFYWYRQILGQKVEFLVSFYNNEISEKSEIFDDQFSVERPDGSNFTLKIRSTKLEDSAMYFCASSEPGTGATYNYGYTFGSGTRLTVV.

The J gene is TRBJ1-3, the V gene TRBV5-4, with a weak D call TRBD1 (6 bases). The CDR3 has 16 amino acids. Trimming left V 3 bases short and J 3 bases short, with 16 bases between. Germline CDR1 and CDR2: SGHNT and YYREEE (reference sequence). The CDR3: CASSSPFTGNGNTIYF. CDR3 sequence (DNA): TGTGCCAGCAGCTCCCCCTTCACAGGGAATGGAAACACCATATATTTT.

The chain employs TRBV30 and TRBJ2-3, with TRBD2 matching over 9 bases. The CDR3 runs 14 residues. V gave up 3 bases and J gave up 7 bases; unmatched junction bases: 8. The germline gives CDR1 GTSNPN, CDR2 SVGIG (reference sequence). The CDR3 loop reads CAWSWRGGTNTQYF. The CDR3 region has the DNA TGTGCCTGGAGCTGGCGGGGGGGAACAAATACGCAGTATTTT.

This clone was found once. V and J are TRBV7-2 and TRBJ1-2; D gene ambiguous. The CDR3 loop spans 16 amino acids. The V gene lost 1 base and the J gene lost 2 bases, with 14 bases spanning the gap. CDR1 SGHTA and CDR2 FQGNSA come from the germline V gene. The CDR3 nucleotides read TGTGCCAGCAGCTTAGTGGGAGGCAGACCAAACTATGGCTACACCTTC. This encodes CASSLVGGRPNYGYTF.

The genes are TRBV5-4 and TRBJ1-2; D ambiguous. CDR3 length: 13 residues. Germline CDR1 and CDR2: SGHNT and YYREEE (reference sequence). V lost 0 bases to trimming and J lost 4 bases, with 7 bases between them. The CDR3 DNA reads TGTGCCAGCAGCTTGGAGCCGGGCTATGGCTACACCTTC. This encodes CASSLEPGYGYTF.

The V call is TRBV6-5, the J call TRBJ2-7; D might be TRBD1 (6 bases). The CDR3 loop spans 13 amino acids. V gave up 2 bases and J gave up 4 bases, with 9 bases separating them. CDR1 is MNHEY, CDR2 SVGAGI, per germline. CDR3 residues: CASSYGGRYEQYF. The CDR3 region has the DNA TGTGCCAGCAGTTACGGGGGCAGGTACGAGCAGTACTTC.

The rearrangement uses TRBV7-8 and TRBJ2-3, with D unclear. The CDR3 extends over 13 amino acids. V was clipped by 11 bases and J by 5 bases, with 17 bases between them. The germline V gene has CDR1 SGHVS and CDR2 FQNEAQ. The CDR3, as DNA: TGTGCCGGCTCTTTAGGTCGGCAAGATACGCAGTATTTT. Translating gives CAGSLGRQDTQYF. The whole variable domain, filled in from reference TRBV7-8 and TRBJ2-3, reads GAGVSQSPRYKVAKRGQDVALRCDPISGHVSLFWYQQALGQGPEFLTYFQNEAQLDKSGLPSDRFFAERPEGSVSTLKIQRTQQEDSAVYLCAGSLGRQDTQYFGPGTRLTVL.

For the CDR3, the DNA is TGTGCCAGCAGCTTGGGTGTAGGGCCTGGTGGCTACACCTTC. Translating it yields CASSLGVGPGGYTF. The chain uses TRBV5-6 and TRBJ1-2, with D unresolved. In germline, CDR1 is SGHDT, CDR2 YYEEEE. Trimming pared 0 bases from V and 7 bases from J, leaving 13 bases between. This CDR3 has 14 amino acids.

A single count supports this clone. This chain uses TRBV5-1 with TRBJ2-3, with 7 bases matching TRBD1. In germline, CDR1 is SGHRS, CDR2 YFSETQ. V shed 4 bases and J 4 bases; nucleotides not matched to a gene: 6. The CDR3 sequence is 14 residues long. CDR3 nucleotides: TGCGCCAGCAGCCTTCGACAGGGCCCAGATACGCAGTATTTT. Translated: CASSLRQGPDTQYF.

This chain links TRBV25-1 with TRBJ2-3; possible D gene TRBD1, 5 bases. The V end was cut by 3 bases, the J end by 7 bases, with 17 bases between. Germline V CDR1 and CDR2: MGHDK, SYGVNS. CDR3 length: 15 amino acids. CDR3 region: CASSDQGPARNTQYF. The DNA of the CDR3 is TGTGCCAGCAGTGATCAGGGTCCGGCCCGGAATACGCAGTATTTT.

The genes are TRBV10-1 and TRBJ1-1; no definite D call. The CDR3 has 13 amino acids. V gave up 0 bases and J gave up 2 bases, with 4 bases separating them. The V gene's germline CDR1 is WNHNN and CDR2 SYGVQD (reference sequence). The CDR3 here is CASSESVNTEAFF. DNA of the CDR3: TGCGCCAGCAGTGAGTCGGTTAACACTGAAGCTTTCTTT.

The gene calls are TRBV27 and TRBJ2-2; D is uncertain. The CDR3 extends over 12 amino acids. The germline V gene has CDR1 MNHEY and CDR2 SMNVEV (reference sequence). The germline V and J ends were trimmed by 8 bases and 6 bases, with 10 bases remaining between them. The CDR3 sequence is CASLSQAGELFF. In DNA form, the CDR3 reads TGTGCCAGCCTATCGCAGGCCGGGGAGCTGTTTTTT.

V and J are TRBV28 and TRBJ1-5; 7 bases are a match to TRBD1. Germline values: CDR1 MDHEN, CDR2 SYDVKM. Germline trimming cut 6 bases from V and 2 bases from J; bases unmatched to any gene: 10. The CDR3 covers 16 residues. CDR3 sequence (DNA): TGTGCCAGCAGCTCTGAGACAGGGTCTCGCAATCAGCCCCAGCATTTT. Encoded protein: CASSSETGSRNQPQHF.

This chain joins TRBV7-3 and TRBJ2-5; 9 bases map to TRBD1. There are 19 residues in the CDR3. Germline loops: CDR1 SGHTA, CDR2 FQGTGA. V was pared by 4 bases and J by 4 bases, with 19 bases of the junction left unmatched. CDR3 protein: CASSSQTRTGEKVGETQYF. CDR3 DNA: TGTGCCAGCAGCTCCCAAACCCGGACAGGGGAGAAGGTAGGAGAGACCCAGTACTTC.

CDR3 residues: CASSIAGTRETQYF. The CDR3 DNA reads TGTGCCAGCAGCATCGCCGGGACTAGAGAGACCCAGTACTTC. The gene calls are TRBV7-2 and TRBJ2-5, with 8 bases fitting TRBD2. Trimming at V came to 5 bases and at J to 4 bases, leaving 6 bases not matched to a gene. CDR1 is SGHTA and CDR2 is FQGNSA in the germline V gene. The CDR3 has 14 residues.

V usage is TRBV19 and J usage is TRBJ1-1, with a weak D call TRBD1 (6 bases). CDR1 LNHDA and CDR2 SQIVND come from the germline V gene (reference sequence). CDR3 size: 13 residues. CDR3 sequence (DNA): TGTGCGAGTGGCGCGGGGGGCAACACTGAAGCTTTCTTT. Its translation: CASGAGGNTEAFF.

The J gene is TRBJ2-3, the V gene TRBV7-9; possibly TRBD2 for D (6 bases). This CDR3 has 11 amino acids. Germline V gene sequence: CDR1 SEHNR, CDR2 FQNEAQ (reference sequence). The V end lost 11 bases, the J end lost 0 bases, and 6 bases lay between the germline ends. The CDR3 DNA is TGTGCCGGGACTAGCACAGATACGCAGTATTTT. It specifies CAGTSTDTQYF.